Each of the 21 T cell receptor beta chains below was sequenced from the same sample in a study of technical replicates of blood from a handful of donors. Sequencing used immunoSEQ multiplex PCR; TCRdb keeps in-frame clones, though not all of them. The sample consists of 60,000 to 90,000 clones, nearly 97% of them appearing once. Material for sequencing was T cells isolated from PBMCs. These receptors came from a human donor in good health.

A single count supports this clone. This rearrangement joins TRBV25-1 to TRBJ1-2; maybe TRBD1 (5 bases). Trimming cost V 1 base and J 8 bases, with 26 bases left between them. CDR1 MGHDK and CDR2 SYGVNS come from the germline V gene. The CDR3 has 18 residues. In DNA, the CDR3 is TGTGCCAGCAGTGAATTTGGAGACAGATTTACGATTAATTTGGGCTACACCTTC. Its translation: CASSEFGDRFTINLGYTF.

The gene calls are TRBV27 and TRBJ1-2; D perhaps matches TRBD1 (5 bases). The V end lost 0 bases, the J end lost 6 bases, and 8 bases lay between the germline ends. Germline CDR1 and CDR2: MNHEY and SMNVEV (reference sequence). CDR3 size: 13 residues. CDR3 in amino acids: CASSLSPGNGYTF. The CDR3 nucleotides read TGTGCCAGCAGTTTATCTCCAGGGAATGGCTACACCTTC.

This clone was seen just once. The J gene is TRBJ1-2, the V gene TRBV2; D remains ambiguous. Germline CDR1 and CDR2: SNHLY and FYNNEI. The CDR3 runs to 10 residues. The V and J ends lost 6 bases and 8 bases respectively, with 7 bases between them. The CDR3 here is CASRGAGYTF. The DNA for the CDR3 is TGTGCCAGCAGGGGAGCCGGCTACACCTTC. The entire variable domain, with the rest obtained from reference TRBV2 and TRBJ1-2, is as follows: EPEVTQTPSHQVTQMGQEVILRCVPISNHLYFYWYRQILGQKVEFLVSFYNNEISEKSEIFDDQFSVERPDGSNFTLKIRSTKLEDSAMYFCASRGAGYTFGSGTRLTVV.

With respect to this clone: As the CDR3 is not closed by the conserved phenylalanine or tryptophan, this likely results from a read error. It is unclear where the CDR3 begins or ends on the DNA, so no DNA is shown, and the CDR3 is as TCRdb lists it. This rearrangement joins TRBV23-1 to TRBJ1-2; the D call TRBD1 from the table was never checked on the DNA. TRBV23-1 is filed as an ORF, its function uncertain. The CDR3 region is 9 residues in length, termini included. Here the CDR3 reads CASSRRQGI.

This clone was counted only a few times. Written as DNA, the CDR3 is TGTGCCAGTAAAAGCGGAGACGGGGAGACCCAGTACTTC. This translates into CASKSGDGETQYF. V is TRBV6-1 and J is TRBJ2-5; D possibly corresponds to TRBD2 (5 bases). CDR3 length: 13 amino acids. V lost 9 bases and J 5 bases, leaving 16 bases between the germline ends. Germline V CDR1 and CDR2: MNHNS, SASEGT.

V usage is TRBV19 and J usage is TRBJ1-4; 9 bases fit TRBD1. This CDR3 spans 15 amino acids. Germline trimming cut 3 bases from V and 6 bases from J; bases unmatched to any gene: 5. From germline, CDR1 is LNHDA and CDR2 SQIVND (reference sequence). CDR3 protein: CASSIPGTGYEKLFF. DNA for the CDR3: TGTGCCAGTAGTATCCCCGGGACAGGGTATGAAAAACTGTTTTTT.

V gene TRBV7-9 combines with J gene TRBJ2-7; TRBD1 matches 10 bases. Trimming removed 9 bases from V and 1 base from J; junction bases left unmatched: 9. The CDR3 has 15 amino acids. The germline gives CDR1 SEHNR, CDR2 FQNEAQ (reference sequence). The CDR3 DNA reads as TGTGCCAGTGGACAAGGACAGGGGGGTTCCTACGAGCAGTACTTC. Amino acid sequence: CASGQGQGGSYEQYF. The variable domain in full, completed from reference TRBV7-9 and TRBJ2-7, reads DTGVSQNPRHKITKRGQNVTFRCDPISEHNRLYWYRQTLGQGPEFLTYFQNEAQLEKSRLLSDRFSAERPKGSFSTLEIQRTEQGDSAMYLCASGQGQGGSYEQYFGPGTRLTVT.

For the CDR3, the DNA is TGTGCCAGCAGCTTGTCGGTCGAGTATAATTCACCCCTCCACTTT. It is translated as CASSLSVEYNSPLHF. The chain is built from TRBV5-6 and TRBJ1-6; D is ambiguous. There are 15 residues in the CDR3. Germline values: CDR1 SGHDT, CDR2 YYEEEE. The V end was cut by 1 base, the J end by 4 bases, with 9 bases between.

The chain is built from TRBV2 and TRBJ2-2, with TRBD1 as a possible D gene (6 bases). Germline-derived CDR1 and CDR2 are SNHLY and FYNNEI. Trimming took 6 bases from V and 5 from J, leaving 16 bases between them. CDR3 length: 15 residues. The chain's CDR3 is CASRWGLLETGELFF. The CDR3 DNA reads TGTGCCAGCAGGTGGGGGCTACTTGAGACCGGGGAGCTGTTTTTT.

CDR3 DNA sequence: TGTGCCAGCAGGAGGACAGTTTCTAATGAAAAACTGTTTTTT. Translation gives CASRRTVSNEKLFF. This chain connects TRBV6-5 to TRBJ1-4; D may be TRBD1 (6 bases). Germline V gene data show CDR1 as MNHEY and CDR2 as SVGAGI. This CDR3 has 14 residues. V was shortened by 6 bases and J by 3 bases, with 11 bases between the two germline ends.

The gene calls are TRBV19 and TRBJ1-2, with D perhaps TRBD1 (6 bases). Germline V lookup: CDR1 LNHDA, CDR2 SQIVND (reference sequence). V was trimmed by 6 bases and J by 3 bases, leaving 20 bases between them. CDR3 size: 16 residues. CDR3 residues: CASSQRTALRDYGYTF. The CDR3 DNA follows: TGTGCCAGTAGCCAAAGGACAGCTTTAAGGGACTATGGCTACACCTTC.

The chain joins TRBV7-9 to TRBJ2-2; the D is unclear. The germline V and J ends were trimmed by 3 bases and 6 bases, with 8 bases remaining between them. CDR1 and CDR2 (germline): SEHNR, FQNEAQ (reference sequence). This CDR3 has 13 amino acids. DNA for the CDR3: TGTGCCAGCAGCTTCGGGTCTGCCGGGGAGCTGTTTTTT. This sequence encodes CASSFGSAGELFF.

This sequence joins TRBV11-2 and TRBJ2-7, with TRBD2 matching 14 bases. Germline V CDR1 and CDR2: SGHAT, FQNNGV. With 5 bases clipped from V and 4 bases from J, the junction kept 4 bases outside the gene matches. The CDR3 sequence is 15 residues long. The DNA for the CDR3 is TGTGCCAGCAGCCCGGGACTAGCGGGAGCATACGAGCAGTACTTC. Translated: CASSPGLAGAYEQYF. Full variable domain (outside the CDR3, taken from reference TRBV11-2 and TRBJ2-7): EAGVAQSPRYKIIEKRQSVAFWCNPISGHATLYWYQQILGQGPKLLIQFQNNGVVDDSQLPKDRFSAERLKGVDSTLKIQPAKLEDSAVYLCASSPGLAGAYEQYFGPGTRLTVT.

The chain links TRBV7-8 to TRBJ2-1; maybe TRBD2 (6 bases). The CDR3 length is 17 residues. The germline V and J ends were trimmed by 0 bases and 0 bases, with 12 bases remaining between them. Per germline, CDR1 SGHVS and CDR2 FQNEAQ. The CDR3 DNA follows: TGTGCCAGCAGCTTAGCACTTAAGGACTACTCCTACAATGAGCAGTTCTTC. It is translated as CASSLALKDYSYNEQFF. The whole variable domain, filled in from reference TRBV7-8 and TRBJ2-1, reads GAGVSQSPRYKVAKRGQDVALRCDPISGHVSLFWYQQALGQGPEFLTYFQNEAQLDKSGLPSDRFFAERPEGSVSTLKIQRTQQEDSAVYLCASSLALKDYSYNEQFFGPGTRLTVL.

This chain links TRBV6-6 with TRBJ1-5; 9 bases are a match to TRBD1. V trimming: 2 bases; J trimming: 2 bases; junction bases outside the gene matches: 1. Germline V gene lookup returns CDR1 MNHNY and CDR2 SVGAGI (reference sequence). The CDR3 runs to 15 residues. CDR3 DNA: TGTGCCAGCAGTTACAGGACAGGGGGCAATCAGCCCCAGCATTTT. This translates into CASSYRTGGNQPQHF.

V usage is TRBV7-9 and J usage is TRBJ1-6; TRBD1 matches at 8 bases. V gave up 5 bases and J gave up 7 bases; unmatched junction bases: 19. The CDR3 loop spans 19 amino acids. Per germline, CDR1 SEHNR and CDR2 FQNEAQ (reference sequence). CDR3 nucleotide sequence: TGTGCCAGCAGCCCAAGATCAGACAGGGGAGGAGTGATGAATTCACCCCTCCACTTT. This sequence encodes CASSPRSDRGGVMNSPLHF.

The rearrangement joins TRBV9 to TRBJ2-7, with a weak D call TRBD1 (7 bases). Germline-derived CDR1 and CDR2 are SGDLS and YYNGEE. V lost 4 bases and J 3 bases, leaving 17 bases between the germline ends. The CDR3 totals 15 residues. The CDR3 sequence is CASSPYSGGHYEQYF. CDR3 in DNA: TGTGCCAGCAGCCCCTACTCAGGGGGGCACTACGAGCAGTACTTC.

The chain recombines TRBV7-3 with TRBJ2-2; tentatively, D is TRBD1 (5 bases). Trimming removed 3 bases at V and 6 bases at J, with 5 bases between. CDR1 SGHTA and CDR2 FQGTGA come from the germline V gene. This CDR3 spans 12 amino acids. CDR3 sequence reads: CASSFRAGELFF. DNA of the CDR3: TGTGCCAGCAGCTTCAGGGCCGGGGAGCTGTTTTTT.

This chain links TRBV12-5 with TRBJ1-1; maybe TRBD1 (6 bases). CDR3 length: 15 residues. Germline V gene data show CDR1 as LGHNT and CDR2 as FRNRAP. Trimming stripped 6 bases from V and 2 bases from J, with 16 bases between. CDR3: CASGHHKGGNTEAFF. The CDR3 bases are TGTGCTAGTGGACACCACAAAGGGGGTAACACTGAAGCTTTCTTT.

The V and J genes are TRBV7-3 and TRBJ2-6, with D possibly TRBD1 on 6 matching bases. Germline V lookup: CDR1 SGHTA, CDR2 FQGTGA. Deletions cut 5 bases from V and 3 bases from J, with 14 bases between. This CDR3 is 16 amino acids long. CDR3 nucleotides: TGTGCCAGCAGCCCCCTAACAGGGAGTGGGGCCAACGTCCTGACTTTC. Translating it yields CASSPLTGSGANVLTF.

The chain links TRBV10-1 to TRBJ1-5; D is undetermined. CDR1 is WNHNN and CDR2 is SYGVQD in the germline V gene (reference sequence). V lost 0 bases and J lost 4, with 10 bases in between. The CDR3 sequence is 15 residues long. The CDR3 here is CASSESSAGNQPQHF. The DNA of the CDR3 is TGCGCCAGCAGTGAGTCCAGTGCCGGGAATCAGCCCCAGCATTTT.